The 18 T cell receptor beta chains below come from one sample, sequenced in a study of radiotherapy plus CTLA-4 blockade in lung cancer. The repertoire was sequenced with immunoSEQ multiplex PCR; TCRdb's copy has only in-frame clones and lacks some. Among over 60,000 clones listed, over 75% were seen once. The sample was peripheral blood, taken from a patient treated with radiotherapy plus ipilimumab. The origin of the receptors is a human donor with non-small cell lung cancer that progressed on radiotherapy plus ipilimumab.

The chain recombines TRBV7-8 with TRBJ2-7, with D possibly being TRBD2 (5 bases). CDR1 is SGHVS, CDR2 FQNEAQ, per germline. The V and J ends lost 1 base and 0 bases respectively, with 13 bases between them. The CDR3 is 16 amino acids. The CDR3 DNA is TGTGCCAGCAGCTTAGGTAGGCTAGCAATCTCCTACGAGCAGTACTTC. As protein: CASSLGRLAISYEQYF. Drawing the rest from reference TRBV7-8 and TRBJ2-7, the complete variable domain is GAGVSQSPRYKVAKRGQDVALRCDPISGHVSLFWYQQALGQGPEFLTYFQNEAQLDKSGLPSDRFFAERPEGSVSTLKIQRTQQEDSAVYLCASSLGRLAISYEQYFGPGTRLTVT.

The V and J genes are TRBV7-3 and TRBJ2-2; D remains ambiguous. Germline V gene data show CDR1 as SGHTA and CDR2 as FQGTGA. Trimming removed 2 bases at V and 4 bases at J, with 14 bases between. The CDR3 totals 16 residues. The CDR3 DNA is TGTGCCAGCAGCTTATCCGGAGATTTGGCCACCGGGGAGCTGTTTTTT. Translating gives CASSLSGDLATGELFF.

The CDR3 loop is CASSRNRVTGELFF. The CDR3 DNA reads as TGTGCCAGCTCACGGAACAGGGTTACCGGGGAGCTGTTTTTT. The V gene is TRBV18, the J gene TRBJ2-2, with a tentative D call TRBD1 (6 bases). Trimming took off 4 bases at V and 5 bases at J, with 11 bases between the two ends. The CDR3 totals 14 residues. Per germline, CDR1 KGHSH and CDR2 LQKENI.

The chain has TRBV6-5 and TRBJ1-5, with 7 bases lining up with TRBD1. The CDR3 contains 13 residues. The V gene's germline CDR1 is MNHEY and CDR2 SVGAGI. The V gene end was trimmed by 5 bases and the J gene end by 7 bases; junction bases not matched to a gene: 5. The CDR3 loop reads CASSKTGWQPQHF. DNA for the CDR3: TGTGCCAGCAGTAAGACAGGGTGGCAGCCCCAGCATTTT.

The rearrangement uses TRBV5-1 and TRBJ2-7; either TRBD1 or TRBD2 may fit D (5 bases each). Germline loops: CDR1 SGHRS, CDR2 YFSETQ. CDR3 length equals 16 residues. Trimming took 0 bases from V and 3 from J, leaving 16 bases between them. In DNA, the CDR3 is TGCGCCAGCAGCTTGGGCCCCTCAGGGACCAGCTACGAGCAGTACGTC. Amino acids: CASSLGPSGTSYEQYV.

The CDR3 nucleotides are TGTGCCAGCAGTTACTCGTGGTACAGGCATGGCTACACCTTC. Protein: CASSYSWYRHGYTF. The rearrangement uses TRBV6-6 and TRBJ1-2; weak D call: TRBD1 (5 bases). V gave up 0 bases and J gave up 6 bases, with 11 bases separating them. The CDR3 has 14 amino acids. CDR1 and CDR2 (germline): MNHNY, SVGAGI (reference sequence).

The chain uses TRBV27 and TRBJ2-6; 9 nucleotides line up with TRBD2. Germline CDR1 is MNHEY and CDR2 is SMNVEV (reference sequence). This CDR3 comprises 19 residues. J lost 0 bases, V lost 6 bases, and 12 bases had no gene match. The DNA for the CDR3 is TGTGCCAGCAGACAAAACGGGGCGGGAGGGTTCTCTGGGGCCAACGTCCTGACTTTC. It translates to CASRQNGAGGFSGANVLTF.

The gene calls are TRBV7-6 and TRBJ1-1; D is possibly TRBD1 (5 bases). CDR3 length: 14 amino acids. Germline CDR1 is SGHVS and CDR2 is FNYEAQ. Deletions cut 5 bases from V and 0 bases from J, with 10 bases between. CDR3 protein: CASSGGTLNTEAFF. CDR3 in DNA: TGTGCCAGCAGCGGCGGGACCCTGAACACTGAAGCTTTCTTT.

This clone has only one observation. The chain couples TRBV6-1 to TRBJ1-2; a possible D gene is TRBD1 (6 bases). The CDR3 spans 12 residues. The germline V gene has CDR1 MNHNS and CDR2 SASEGT. Trimming cost V 5 bases and J 4 bases, with 8 bases left between them. CDR3 sequence: CASSPGAYGYTF. CDR3 DNA sequence: TGTGCCAGCAGTCCAGGGGCCTATGGCTACACCTTC.

The chain has TRBV30 and TRBJ1-1; D gene unclear. Between the trimmed V and J ends, which lost 7 bases and 7 bases, there was a span of 4 bases. This CDR3 is built from 8 residues. Germline V gene sequence: CDR1 GTSNPN, CDR2 SVGIG (reference sequence). CDR3 region: CALREAFF. The CDR3 nucleotides read TGTGCCTTGCGTGAAGCTTTCTTT.

This chain joins TRBV9 and TRBJ2-5; 13 bases align to TRBD2. V lost 4 bases, J lost 9 bases, and 6 bases stayed unmatched. Germline CDR1 is SGDLS and CDR2 is YYNGEE. The CDR3 covers 14 residues. The chain's CDR3 is CASSIGTSGTAQYF. In nucleotides, the CDR3 is TGTGCCAGCAGCATTGGGACTAGCGGGACGGCCCAGTACTTC.

The chain couples TRBV9 to TRBJ1-2; a possible D gene is TRBD1 (5 bases). V was shortened by 3 bases and J by 3 bases, with 9 bases between the two germline ends. Germline assignment: CDR1 SGDLS and CDR2 YYNGEE. This CDR3 region has 13 residues. The CDR3 DNA sequence: TGTGCCAGCAGCGAGGGGACCCACTATGGCTACACCTTC. Its translation is CASSEGTHYGYTF.

The V gene is TRBV18, the J gene TRBJ1-5, with D unclear. Germline V gene data show CDR1 as KGHSH and CDR2 as LQKENI. The CDR3 length is 12 residues. The germline V and J ends were trimmed by 3 bases and 11 bases, with 11 bases remaining between them. Here the CDR3 DNA reads TGTGCCAGCTCACCCGACTCCGCGGCCCAGCATTTT. As protein: CASSPDSAAQHF. Variable domain in full (rest from reference TRBV18 and TRBJ1-5): NAGVMQNPRHLVRRRGQEARLRCSPMKGHSHVYWYRQLPEEGLKFMVYLQKENIIDESGMPKERFSAEFPKEGPSILRIQQVVRGDSAAYFCASSPDSAAQHFGDGTRLSIL.

This rearrangement joins TRBV4-2 to TRBJ1-1; D unclear. Trimming shortened V by 4 bases and J by 7 bases, and 19 bases separated the two germline ends. The germline gives CDR1 LGHNA, CDR2 YNFKEQ. The CDR3 is 15 amino acids. For the CDR3, the DNA is TGTGCCAGCAGCCCCTTGGGCGGAGCAAGCCATGAAGCTTTCTTT. Translation gives CASSPLGGASHEAFF.

The V and J genes are TRBV7-8 and TRBJ2-7; weak D call: TRBD1 (5 bases). Trimming removed 5 bases at V and 3 bases at J, with 17 bases between. This CDR3 has 15 amino acids. Germline V lookup: CDR1 SGHVS, CDR2 FQNEAQ. The CDR3 region is CASSPGRVDVYEQYF. The CDR3 nucleotides are TGTGCCAGCAGCCCCGGCAGGGTAGACGTCTACGAGCAGTACTTC.

The rearrangement uses TRBV28 and TRBJ2-7; possible D gene TRBD1, 5 bases. From germline, CDR1 is MDHEN and CDR2 SYDVKM. V shed 5 bases and J shed 2 bases, with 16 bases lying between them. The CDR3 has 15 amino acids. CDR3 bases: TGTGCCAGCAGTCCCCCCGAAGGGGTACCCTACGAGCAGTACTTC. It translates to CASSPPEGVPYEQYF.

In regard to this clone: The same CDR3 is also encoded by other DNA sequences in this sample. The chain joins TRBV7-8 to TRBJ1-5, with D perhaps matching TRBD1 (5 bases). V lost 5 bases to trimming and J lost 3 bases, with 14 bases between them. The CDR3 extends over 15 amino acids. Germline assignment: CDR1 SGHVS and CDR2 FQNEAQ. DNA for the CDR3: TGTGCCAGCAGCCCGATTGGGGCCCTCAATCAGCCCCAGCATTTT. It specifies CASSPIGALNQPQHF.

The CDR3 sequence: CASSKTQGALRNQPQHF. As DNA, the CDR3 is TGTGCCAGTAGTAAAACCCAGGGGGCGTTGAGGAATCAGCCCCAGCATTTT. This chain connects TRBV19 to TRBJ1-5, with 8 bases lining up with TRBD1. Per germline, CDR1 LNHDA and CDR2 SQIVND (reference sequence). Germline trimming cut 4 bases from V and 4 bases from J; bases unmatched to any gene: 12. The CDR3 has 17 amino acids.